The clone carrying this T cell receptor (beta chain) was counted a few times. It was with unique molecular identifiers that the TCRbeta library was prepared. Each CDR3 protein gets one entry after TCRdb re-called the PCR reads with MiXCR. The table records 450,000 to 600,000 distinct CDR3 sequences, about 31% of them present only once. These data come from a study of T-cell reconstitution after alpha-beta-depleted transplantation in children. Trimming stripped 6 bases from V and 7 bases from J, with 19 bases between. In germline, CDR1 is DFQATT, CDR2 SNEGSKA (reference sequence). This CDR3 is 14 amino acids long.

The V call is TRBV20-1, the J call TRBJ2-1, with a weak D call TRBD2 (6 bases). The TCR was taken from a human donor who donated a stem cell graft to a child with aplastic anemia. Sequencing used PBMCs from the stem cell graft donor, obtained from the stem cell graft. Here the CDR3 reads CSASWWEERNEQFF. CDR3 nucleotide sequence: TGCAGTGCAAGTTGGTGGGAGGAGAGGAATGAGCAGTTCTTC.